This T cell receptor (beta chain) originates from a study of T cell responses to AZD1222 COVID-19 vaccine. As for the study in general: Second-dose recipients at about 4 or about 12 weeks were treated as one pooled group. Whole-study findings and limits: Nearly half of unique spike-specific TCRs reportedly avoided B.1.351 and B.1.1.7 mutated regions. Mostly white British, mostly female donors; authors suggested clonal diversity may be underestimated. Along spike, vaccine-associated CD4 TCRs were found throughout, with dominance at 160-218 and 743-854.

About this clone: Its matching antigen is unknown.

Measured with immunoSEQ multiplex PCR; TCRdb has only the in-frame clones, and not every one. The data hold about 78,000 clones, with about 82% observed a single time. V lost 5 bases, J lost 1 base, and 14 bases stayed unmatched. From germline, CDR1 is SEHNR and CDR2 FQNEAQ (reference sequence). The CDR3 consists of 18 residues. Material: peripheral blood, obtained on day 0 of AZD1222 vaccination. This chain joins TRBV7-9 and TRBJ2-5; TRBD1 matches at 9 bases. The receptor's source is an adult in good health. The CDR3: CASSPRRGTGLLQETQYF. For the CDR3, the DNA is TGTGCCAGCAGCCCGCGACGCGGGACAGGGCTCCTCCAAGAGACCCAGTACTTC.